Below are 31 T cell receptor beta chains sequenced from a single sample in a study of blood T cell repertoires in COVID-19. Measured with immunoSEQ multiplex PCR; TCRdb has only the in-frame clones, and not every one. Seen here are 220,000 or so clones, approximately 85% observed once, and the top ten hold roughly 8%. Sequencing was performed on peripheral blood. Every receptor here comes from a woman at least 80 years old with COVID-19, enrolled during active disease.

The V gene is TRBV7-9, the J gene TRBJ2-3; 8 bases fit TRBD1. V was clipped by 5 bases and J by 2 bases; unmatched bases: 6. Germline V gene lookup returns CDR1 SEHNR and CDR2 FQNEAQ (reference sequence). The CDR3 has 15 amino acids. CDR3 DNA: TGTGCCAGCAGCACTGACAGGGGCCCCACAGATACGCAGTATTTT. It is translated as CASSTDRGPTDTQYF.

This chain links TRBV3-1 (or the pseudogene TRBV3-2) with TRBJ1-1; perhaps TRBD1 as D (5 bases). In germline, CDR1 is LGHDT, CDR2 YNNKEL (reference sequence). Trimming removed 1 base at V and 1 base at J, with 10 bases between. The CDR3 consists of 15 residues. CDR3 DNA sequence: TGTGCCAGCAGCCAAGGGGGCGGGGGGAACACTGAAGCTTTCTTT. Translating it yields CASSQGGGGNTEAFF.

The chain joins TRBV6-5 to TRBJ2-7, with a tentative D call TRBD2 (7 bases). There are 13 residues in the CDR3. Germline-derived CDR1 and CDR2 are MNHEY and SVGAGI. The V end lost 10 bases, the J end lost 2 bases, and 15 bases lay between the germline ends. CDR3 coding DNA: TGTGCCACGAGGGGGGGGGCTCCCTACGAGCAGTACTTC. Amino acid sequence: CATRGGAPYEQYF.

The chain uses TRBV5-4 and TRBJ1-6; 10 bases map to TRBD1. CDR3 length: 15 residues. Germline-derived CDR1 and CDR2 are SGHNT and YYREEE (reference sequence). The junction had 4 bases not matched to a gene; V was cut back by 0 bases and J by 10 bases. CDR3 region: CASSLAGTGESPLHF. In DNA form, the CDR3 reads TGTGCCAGCAGCTTGGCCGGGACAGGGGAATCACCCCTCCACTTT.

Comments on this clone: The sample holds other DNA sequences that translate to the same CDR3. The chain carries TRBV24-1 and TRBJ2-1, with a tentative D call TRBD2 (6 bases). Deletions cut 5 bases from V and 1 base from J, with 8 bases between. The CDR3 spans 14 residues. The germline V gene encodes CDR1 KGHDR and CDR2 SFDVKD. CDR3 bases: TGTGCCACCAGTGTCGGGGGATCCTACAATGAGCAGTTCTTC. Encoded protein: CATSVGGSYNEQFF.

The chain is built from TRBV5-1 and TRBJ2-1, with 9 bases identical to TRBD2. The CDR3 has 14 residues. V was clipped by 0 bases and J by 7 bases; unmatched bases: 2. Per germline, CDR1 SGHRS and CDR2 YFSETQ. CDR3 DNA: TGCGCCAGCAGCTTGGGGACTAGCGTTAATGAGCAGTTCTTC. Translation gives CASSLGTSVNEQFF.

CDR3 amino acids: CASSLTRRGLAGGFDMDTQYF. The CDR3, as DNA: TGTGCCAGCAGCTTAACGAGGCGAGGACTAGCGGGAGGGTTCGATATGGATACGCAGTATTTT. The chain couples TRBV7-3 to TRBJ2-3; 15 nucleotides align to TRBD2. The CDR3 covers 21 residues. V trimming: 0 bases; J trimming: 6 bases; junction bases outside the gene matches: 16. Germline lookup yields CDR1 SGHTA and CDR2 FQGTGA. Supplemented by reference TRBV7-3 and TRBJ2-3, the full variable domain reads GAGVSQTPSNKVTEKGKYVELRCDPISGHTALYWYRQSLGQGPEFLIYFQGTGAADDSGLPNDRFFAVRPEGSVSTLKIQRTERGDSAVYLCASSLTRRGLAGGFDMDTQYFGPGTRLTVL.

This CDR3 is CASSHTQGQGWSPLHF. For the CDR3, the DNA is TGTGCCAGCAGCCACACCCAAGGACAGGGCTGGTCACCCCTCCACTTT. The chain links TRBV16 to TRBJ1-6; 8 positions agree with TRBD1. With V trimmed by 3 bases and J by 10 bases, 11 bases remained unmatched. This CDR3 region has 16 residues. Germline values: CDR1 KGHSY, CDR2 FQNENV.

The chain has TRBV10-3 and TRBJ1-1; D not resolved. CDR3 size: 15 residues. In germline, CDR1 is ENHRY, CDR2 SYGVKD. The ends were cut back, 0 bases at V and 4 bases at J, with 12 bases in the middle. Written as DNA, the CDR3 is TGTGCCATCAGTGAGTCGTTGGAGTCGGGCACTGAAGCTTTCTTT. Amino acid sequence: CAISESLESGTEAFF.

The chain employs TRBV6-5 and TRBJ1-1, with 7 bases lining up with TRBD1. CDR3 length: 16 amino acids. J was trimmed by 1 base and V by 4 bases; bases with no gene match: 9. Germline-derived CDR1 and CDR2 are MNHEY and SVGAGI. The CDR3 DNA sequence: TGTGCCAGCAGTTTCCCCGGGACAGTGAAGAACACTGAAGCTTTCTTT. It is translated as CASSFPGTVKNTEAFF.

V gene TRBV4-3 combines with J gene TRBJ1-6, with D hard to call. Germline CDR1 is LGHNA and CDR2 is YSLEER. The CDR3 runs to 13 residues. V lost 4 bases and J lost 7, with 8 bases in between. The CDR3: CASSLTVNSPLHF. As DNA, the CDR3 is TGCGCCAGCAGCCTCACAGTGAATTCACCCCTCCACTTT.

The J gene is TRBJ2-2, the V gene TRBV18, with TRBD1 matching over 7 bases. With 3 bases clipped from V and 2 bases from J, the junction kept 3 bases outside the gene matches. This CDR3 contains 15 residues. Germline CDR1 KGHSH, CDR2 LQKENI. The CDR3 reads CASSPGQINTGELFF. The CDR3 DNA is TGTGCCAGCTCACCGGGACAGATTAACACCGGGGAGCTGTTTTTT.

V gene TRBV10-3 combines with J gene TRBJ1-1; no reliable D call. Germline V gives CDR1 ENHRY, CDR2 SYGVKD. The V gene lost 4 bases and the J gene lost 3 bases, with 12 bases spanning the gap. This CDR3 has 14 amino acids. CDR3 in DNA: TGTGCCATCAGTGTTCCCGGGTCCTACACTGAAGCTTTCTTT. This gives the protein CAISVPGSYTEAFF.

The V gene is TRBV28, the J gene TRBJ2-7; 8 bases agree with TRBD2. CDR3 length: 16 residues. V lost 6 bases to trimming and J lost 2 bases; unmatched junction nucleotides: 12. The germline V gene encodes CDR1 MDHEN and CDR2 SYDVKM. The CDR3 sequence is CASSPLGSGNPYEQYF. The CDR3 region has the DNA TGTGCCAGCAGCCCCCTAGGTAGCGGGAACCCCTACGAGCAGTACTTC. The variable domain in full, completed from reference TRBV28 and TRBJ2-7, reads DVKVTQSSRYLVKRTGEKVFLECVQDMDHENMFWYRQDPGLGLRLIYFSYDVKMKEKGDIPEGYSVSREKKERFSLILESASTNQTSMYLCASSPLGSGNPYEQYFGPGTRLTVT.

The CDR3 loop is CASSHSGRQETQYF. CDR3 nucleotides: TGTGCCAGCAGCCATAGCGGGAGGCAAGAGACCCAGTACTTC. This sequence joins TRBV3-1 (or the pseudogene TRBV3-2) and TRBJ2-5, with 10 nucleotides matching TRBD2. CDR1 and CDR2 (germline): LGHDT, YNNKEL (reference sequence). The CDR3 loop spans 14 amino acids. V was pared by 3 bases and J by 2 bases, with 0 bases of the junction left unmatched.

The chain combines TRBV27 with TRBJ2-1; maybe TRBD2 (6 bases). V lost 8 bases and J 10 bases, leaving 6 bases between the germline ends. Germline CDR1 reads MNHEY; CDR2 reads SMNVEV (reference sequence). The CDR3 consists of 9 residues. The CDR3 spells CASGGEQFF. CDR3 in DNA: TGTGCCAGCGGGGGGGAGCAGTTCTTC.

The DNA of the CDR3 is TGTGCCAGCAGCCGAGGGGGCCTAGGACACATGAACACTGAAGCTTTCTTT. Translating it yields CASSRGGLGHMNTEAFF. The V call is TRBV14, the J call TRBJ1-1, with 7 bases lining up with TRBD1. The J segment lost 0 bases and the V segment lost 4 bases, leaving 11 bases of the junction unmatched. The CDR3 consists of 17 residues. Germline V gives CDR1 SGHDN, CDR2 FVKESK.

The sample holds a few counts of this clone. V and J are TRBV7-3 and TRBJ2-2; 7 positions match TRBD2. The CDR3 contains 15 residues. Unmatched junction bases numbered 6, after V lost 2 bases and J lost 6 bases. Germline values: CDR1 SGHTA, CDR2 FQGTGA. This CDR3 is CASSLRAGEAGELFF. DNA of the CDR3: TGTGCCAGCAGCTTACGGGCGGGAGAGGCCGGGGAGCTGTTTTTT.

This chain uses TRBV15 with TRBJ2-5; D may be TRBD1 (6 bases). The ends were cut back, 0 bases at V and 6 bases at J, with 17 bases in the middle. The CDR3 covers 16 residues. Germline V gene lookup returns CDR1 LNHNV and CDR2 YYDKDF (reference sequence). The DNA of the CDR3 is TGTGCCACCAGCAGAGAGGCGGCAGGGGCCGGAAAGACCCAGTACTTC. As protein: CATSREAAGAGKTQYF.

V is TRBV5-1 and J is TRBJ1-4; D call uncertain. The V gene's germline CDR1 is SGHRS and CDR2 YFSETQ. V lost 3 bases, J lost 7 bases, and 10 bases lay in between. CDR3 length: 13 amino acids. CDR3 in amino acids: CASSSDYGEKLFF. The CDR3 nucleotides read TGCGCCAGCAGCTCCGATTACGGTGAAAAACTGTTTTTT.

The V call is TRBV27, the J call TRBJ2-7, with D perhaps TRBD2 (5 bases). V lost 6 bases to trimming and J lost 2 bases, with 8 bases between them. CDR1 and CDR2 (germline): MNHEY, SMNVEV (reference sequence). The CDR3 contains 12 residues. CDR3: CASREDPYEQYF. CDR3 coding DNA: TGTGCCAGCAGGGAGGACCCCTACGAGCAGTACTTC.

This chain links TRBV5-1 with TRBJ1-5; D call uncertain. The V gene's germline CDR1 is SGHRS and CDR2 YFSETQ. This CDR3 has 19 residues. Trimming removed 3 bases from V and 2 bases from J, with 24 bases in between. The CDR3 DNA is TGCGCCAGCAGCTCGCCGGGAAAGGTCAGCCTCAGCGGCAATCAGCCCCAGCATTTT. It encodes CASSSPGKVSLSGNQPQHF.

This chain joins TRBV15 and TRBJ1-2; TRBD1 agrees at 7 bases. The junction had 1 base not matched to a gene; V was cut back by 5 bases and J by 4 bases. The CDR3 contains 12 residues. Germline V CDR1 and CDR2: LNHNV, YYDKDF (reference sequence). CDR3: CATSPGGYGYTF. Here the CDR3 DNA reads TGTGCCACCAGCCCAGGGGGCTATGGCTACACCTTC.

CDR3 in amino acids: CATSRELGQALSGANVLTF. DNA of the CDR3: TGTGCCACCAGCAGAGAGCTAGGACAGGCCCTCTCTGGGGCCAACGTCCTGACTTTC. This sequence joins TRBV15 and TRBJ2-6; TRBD1 agrees at 7 bases. V was pared by 0 bases and J by 0 bases, with 8 bases of the junction left unmatched. Per germline, CDR1 LNHNV and CDR2 YYDKDF (reference sequence). The CDR3 spans 19 residues.

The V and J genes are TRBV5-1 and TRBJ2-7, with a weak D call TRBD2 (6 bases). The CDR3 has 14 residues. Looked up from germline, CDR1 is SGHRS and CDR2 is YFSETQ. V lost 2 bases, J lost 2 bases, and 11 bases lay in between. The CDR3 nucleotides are TGCGCCAGCAGCTTACAAGGAGGGCCCTACGAGCAGTACTTC. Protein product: CASSLQGGPYEQYF.

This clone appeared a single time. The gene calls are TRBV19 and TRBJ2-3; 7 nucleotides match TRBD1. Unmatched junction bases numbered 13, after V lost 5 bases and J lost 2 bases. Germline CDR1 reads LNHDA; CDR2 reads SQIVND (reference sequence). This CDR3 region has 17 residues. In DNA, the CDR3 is TGTGCCAGTAGTTCACCAAAGGGACAGCCGAACACAGATACGCAGTATTTT. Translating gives CASSSPKGQPNTDTQYF.

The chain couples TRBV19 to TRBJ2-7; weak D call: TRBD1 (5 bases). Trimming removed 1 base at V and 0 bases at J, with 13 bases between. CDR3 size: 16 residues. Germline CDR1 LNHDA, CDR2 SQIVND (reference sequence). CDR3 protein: CASSIGGQGGSYEQYF. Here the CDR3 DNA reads TGTGCCAGTAGTATAGGGGGCCAGGGCGGCTCCTACGAGCAGTACTTC.

In DNA form, the CDR3 reads TGTGCCAGCAGCCGGCGCGGGACGACACTCTACGAGCAGTACTTC. It codes for CASSRRGTTLYEQYF. This chain links TRBV7-2 with TRBJ2-7, with TRBD2 as a possible D gene (6 bases). V gave up 5 bases and J gave up 3 bases, with 17 bases separating them. The germline V gene encodes CDR1 SGHTA and CDR2 FQGNSA. The CDR3 runs to 15 residues.

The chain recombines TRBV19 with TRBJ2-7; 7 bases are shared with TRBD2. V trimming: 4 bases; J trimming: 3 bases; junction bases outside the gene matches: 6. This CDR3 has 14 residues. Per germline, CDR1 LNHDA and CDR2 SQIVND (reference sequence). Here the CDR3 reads CASSNKRGIYEQYF. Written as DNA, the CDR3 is TGTGCCAGTAGTAATAAGCGGGGAATCTACGAGCAGTACTTC.

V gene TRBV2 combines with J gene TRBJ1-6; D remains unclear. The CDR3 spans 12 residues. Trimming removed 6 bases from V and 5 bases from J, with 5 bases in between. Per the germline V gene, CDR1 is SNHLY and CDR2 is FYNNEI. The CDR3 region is CASRRDNSPLHF. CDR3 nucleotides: TGTGCCAGCAGGAGGGATAATTCACCCCTCCACTTT.

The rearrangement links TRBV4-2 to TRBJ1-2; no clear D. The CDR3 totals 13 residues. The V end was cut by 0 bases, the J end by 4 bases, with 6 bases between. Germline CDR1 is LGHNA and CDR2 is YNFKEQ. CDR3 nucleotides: TGTGCCAGCAGCCAAGATTTCAGCTATGGCTACACCTTC. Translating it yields CASSQDFSYGYTF.